This entry concerns a single T cell receptor beta chain. This sample was included in a study of technical replicates of blood from several donors. Looked up from germline, CDR1 is SGHTA and CDR2 is FQGTGA. The CDR3 runs to 15 residues. Trimming removed 5 bases from V and 0 bases from J, with 12 bases in between. The table came from immunoSEQ multiplex PCR; TCRdb's copy has only in-frame clones and leaves some out. This table has over 50,000 clones, around 90% appearing once. The TCR originated in a human donor in good health. Some clones in this sample may be carry-over from other donors' samples. This chain uses TRBV7-3 with TRBJ2-3; tentatively, D is TRBD2 (6 bases). The sample was PBMCs. The chain's CDR3 is CASSANAGSTDTQYF. CDR3 sequence (DNA): TGTGCCAGCAGCGCCAACGCGGGGAGCACAGATACGCAGTATTTT.